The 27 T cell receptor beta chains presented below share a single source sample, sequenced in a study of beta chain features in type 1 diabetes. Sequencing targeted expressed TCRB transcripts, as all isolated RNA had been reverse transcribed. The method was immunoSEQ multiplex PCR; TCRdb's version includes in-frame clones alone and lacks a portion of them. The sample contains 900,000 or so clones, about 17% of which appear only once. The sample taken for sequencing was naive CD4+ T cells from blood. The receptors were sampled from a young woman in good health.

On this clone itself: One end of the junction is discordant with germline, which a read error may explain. CDR3 DNA sequence: TGTGCCAGCAGCGTAGCCGGGATAAACACCGGGGAGCCGTTTTTT. Its protein product is CASSVAGINTGEPFF. The chain links TRBV9 to TRBJ2-2; D possibly corresponds to TRBD2 (5 bases). The CDR3 consists of 15 residues. Germline lookup yields CDR1 SGDLS and CDR2 YYNGEE.

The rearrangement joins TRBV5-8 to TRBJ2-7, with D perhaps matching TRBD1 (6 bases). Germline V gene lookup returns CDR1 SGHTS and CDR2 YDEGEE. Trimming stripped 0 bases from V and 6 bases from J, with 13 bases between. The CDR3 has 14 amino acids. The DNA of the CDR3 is TGTGCCAGCAGCTTGGGGACAGCCTTGAGCGAGCAGTACTTC. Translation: CASSLGTALSEQYF. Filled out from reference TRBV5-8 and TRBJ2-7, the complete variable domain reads EAGVTQSPTHLIKTRGQQATLRCSPISGHTSVYWYQQALGLGLQFLLWYDEGEERNRGNFPPRFSGRQFPNYSSELNVNALELEDSALYLCASSLGTALSEQYFGPGTRLTVT.

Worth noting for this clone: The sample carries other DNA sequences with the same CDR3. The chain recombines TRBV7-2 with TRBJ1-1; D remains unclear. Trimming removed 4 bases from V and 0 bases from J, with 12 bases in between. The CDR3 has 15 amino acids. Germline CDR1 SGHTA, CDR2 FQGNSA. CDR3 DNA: TGTGCCAGCAGCTCCCCCGTTATCATGAACACTGAAGCTTTCTTT. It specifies CASSSPVIMNTEAFF.

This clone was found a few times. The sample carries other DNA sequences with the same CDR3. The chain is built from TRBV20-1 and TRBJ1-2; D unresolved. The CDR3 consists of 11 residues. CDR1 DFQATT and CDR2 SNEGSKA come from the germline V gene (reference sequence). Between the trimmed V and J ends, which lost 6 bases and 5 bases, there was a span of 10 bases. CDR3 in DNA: TGCAGTGCGTCGCGAGGGTATGGCTACACCTTC. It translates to CSASRGYGYTF.

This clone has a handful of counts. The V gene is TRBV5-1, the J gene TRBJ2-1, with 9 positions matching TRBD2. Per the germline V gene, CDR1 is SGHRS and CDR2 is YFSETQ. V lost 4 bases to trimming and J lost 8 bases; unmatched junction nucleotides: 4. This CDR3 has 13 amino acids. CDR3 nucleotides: TGCGCCAGCAGCCCCGGGACTAGCCATGAGCAGTTCTTC. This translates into CASSPGTSHEQFF.

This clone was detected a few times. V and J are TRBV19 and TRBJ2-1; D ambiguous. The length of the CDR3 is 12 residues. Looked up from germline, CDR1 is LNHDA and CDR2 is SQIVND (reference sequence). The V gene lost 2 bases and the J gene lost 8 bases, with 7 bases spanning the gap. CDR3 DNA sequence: TGTGCCAGTAGTATACCCCCCCATGAGCAGTTCTTC. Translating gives CASSIPPHEQFF.

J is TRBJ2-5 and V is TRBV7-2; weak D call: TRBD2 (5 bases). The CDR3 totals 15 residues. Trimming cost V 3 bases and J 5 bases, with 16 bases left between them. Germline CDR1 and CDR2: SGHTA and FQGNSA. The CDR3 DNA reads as TGTGCCAGCAGCTTGTGGGGTCGTAGGGAGGAGACCCAGTACTTC. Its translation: CASSLWGRREETQYF. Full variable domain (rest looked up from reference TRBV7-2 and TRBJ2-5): GAGVSQSPSNKVTEKGKDVELRCDPISGHTALYWYRQSLGQGLEFLIYFQGNSAPDKSGLPSDRFSAERTGGSVSTLTIQRTQQEDSAVYLCASSLWGRREETQYFGPGTRLLVL.

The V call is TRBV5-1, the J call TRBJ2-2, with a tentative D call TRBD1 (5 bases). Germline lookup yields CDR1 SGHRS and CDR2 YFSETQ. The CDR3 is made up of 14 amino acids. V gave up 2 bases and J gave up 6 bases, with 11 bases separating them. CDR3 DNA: TGCGCCAGCAGCTTTCCAGGGAAAGCCGGGGAGCTGTTTTTT. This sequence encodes CASSFPGKAGELFF.

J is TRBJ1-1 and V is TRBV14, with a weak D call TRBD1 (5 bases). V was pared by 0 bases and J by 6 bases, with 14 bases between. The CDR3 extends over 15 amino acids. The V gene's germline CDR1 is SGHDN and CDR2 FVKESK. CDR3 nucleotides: TGTGCCAGCAGCCAAGAATCCGCAGGGCGATCTGAAGCTTTCTTT. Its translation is CASSQESAGRSEAFF. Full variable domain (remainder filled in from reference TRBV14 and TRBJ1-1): EAGVTQFPSHSVIEKGQTVTLRCDPISGHDNLYWYRRVMGKEIKFLLHFVKESKQDESGMPNNRFLAERTGGTYSTLKVQPAELEDSGVYFCASSQESAGRSEAFFGQGTRLTVV.

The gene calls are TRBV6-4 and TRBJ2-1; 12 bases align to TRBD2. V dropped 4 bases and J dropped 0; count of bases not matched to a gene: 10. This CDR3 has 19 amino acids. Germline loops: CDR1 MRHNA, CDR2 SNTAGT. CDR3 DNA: TGTGCCAGCAGTGTTGGACTAGCGGGATACCGCACCTCCTACAATGAGCAGTTCTTC. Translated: CASSVGLAGYRTSYNEQFF.

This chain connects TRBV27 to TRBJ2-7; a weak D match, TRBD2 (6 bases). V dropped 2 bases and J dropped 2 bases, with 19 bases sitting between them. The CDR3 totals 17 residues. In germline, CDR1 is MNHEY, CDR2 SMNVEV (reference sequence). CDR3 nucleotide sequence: TGTGCCAGCAGTTTACTAGCGACTATCCAACATCCCTACGAGCAGTACTTC. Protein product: CASSLLATIQHPYEQYF.

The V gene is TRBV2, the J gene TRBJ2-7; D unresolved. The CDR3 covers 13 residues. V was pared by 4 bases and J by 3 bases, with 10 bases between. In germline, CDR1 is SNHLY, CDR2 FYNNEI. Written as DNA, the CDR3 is TGTGCCAGCAGTGTCCTTGGAGTCTACGAGCAGTACTTC. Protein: CASSVLGVYEQYF.

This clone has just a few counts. The DNA for the CDR3 is TGTGCCACCAGCAGAGATCTGGGACAGCACTACGAGCAGTACTTC. Translation gives CATSRDLGQHYEQYF. This chain links TRBV15 with TRBJ2-7, with TRBD1 matching over 7 bases. The V gene end was trimmed by 0 bases and the J gene end by 3 bases; junction bases not matched to a gene: 5. CDR3 size: 15 residues. Germline V gene lookup returns CDR1 LNHNV and CDR2 YYDKDF (reference sequence).

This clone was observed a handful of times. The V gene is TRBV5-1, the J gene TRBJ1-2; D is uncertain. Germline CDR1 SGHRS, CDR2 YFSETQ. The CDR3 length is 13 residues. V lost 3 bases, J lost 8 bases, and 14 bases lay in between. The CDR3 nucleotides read TGCGCCAGCAGCTCACCGTCTGCTAGGGGCTACACCTTC. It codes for CASSSPSARGYTF.

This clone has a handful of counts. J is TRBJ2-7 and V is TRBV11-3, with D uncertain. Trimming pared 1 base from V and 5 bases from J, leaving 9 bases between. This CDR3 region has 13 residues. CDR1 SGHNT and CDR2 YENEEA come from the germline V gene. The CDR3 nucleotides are TGTGCCAGCAGCTTAGGAACAGAAGACGAGCAGTACTTC. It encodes CASSLGTEDEQYF.

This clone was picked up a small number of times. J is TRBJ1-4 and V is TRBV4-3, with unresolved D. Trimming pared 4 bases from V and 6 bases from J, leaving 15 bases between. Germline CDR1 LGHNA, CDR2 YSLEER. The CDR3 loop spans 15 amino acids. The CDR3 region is CASSRESRLDEKLFF. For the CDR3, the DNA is TGCGCCAGCAGCCGAGAGTCGCGGCTGGATGAAAAACTGTTTTTT.

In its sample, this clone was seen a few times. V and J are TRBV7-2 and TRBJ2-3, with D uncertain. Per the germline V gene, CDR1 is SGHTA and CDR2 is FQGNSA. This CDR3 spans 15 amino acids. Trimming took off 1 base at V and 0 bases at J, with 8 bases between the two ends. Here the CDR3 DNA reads TGTGCCAGCAGCTTAGATTGGTCTAGCACAGATACGCAGTATTTT. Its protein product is CASSLDWSSTDTQYF.

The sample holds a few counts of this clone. The CDR3 nucleotides are TGTGCCAGCAGTTCGGGACAGTCAAATGAAAAACTGTTTTTT. Residues: CASSSGQSNEKLFF. The chain combines TRBV6-5 with TRBJ1-4; 7 bases agree with TRBD1. CDR3 size: 14 residues. V lost 4 bases and J lost 5; bases outside the gene matches: 4. Per the germline V gene, CDR1 is MNHEY and CDR2 is SVGAGI.

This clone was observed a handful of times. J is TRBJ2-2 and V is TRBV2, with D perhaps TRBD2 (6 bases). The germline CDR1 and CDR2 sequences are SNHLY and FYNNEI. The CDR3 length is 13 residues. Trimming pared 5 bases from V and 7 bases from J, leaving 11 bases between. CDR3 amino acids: CASSTGVGGELFF. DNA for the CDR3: TGTGCCAGCAGTACGGGGGTCGGCGGGGAGCTGTTTTTT.

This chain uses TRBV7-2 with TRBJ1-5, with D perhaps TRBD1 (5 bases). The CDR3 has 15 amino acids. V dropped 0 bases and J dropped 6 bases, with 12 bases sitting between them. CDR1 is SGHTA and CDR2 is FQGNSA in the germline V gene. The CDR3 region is CASSLALGGGQPQHF. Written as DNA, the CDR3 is TGTGCCAGCAGCTTAGCGTTGGGGGGAGGTCAGCCCCAGCATTTT.

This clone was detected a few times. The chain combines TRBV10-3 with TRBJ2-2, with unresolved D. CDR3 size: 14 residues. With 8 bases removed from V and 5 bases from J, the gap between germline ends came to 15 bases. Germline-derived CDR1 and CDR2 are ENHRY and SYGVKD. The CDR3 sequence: CAIRQTTETGELFF. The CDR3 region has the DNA TGTGCCATCCGCCAAACGACTGAAACCGGGGAGCTGTTTTTT.

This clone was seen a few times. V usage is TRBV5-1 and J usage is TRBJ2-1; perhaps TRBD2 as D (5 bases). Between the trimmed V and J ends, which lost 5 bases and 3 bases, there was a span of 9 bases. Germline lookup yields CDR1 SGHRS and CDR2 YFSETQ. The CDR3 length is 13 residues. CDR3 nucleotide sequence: TGCGCCAGCAGAAGCGGCCTCTACAATGAGCAGTTCTTC. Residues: CASRSGLYNEQFF.

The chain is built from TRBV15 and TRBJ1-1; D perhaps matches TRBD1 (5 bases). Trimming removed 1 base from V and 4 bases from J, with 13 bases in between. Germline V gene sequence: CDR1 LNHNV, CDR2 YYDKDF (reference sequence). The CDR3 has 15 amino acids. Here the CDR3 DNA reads TGTGCCACCAGCAGAGGTAGTGGGGGAAGCACTGAAGCTTTCTTT. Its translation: CATSRGSGGSTEAFF.

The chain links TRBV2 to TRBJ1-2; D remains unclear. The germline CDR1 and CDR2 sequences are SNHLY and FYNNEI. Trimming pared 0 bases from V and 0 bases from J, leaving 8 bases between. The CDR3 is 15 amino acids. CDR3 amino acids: CASSEAGRSNYGYTF. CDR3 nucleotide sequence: TGTGCCAGCAGTGAAGCTGGCCGATCTAACTATGGCTACACCTTC.

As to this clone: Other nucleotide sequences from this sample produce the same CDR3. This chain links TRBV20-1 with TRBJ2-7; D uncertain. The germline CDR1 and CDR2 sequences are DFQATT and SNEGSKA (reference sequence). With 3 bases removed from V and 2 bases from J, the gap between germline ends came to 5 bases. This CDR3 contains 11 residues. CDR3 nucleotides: TGCAGTGCTAGTCCGACCTACGAGCAGTACTTC. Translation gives CSASPTYEQYF.

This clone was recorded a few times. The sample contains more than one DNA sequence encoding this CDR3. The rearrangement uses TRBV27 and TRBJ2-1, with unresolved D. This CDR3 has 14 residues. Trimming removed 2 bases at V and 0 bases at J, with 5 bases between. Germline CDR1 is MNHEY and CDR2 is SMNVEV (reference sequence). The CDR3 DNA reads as TGTGCCAGCAGTTTAAAGCACTCCTACAATGAGCAGTTCTTC. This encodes CASSLKHSYNEQFF.

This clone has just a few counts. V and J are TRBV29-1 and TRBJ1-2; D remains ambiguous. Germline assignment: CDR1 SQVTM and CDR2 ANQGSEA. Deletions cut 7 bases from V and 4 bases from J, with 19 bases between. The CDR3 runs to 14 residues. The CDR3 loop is CSARRAGSSYGYTF. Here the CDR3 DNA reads TGCAGCGCCCGTCGCGCGGGATCTTCCTATGGCTACACCTTC.